The clone carrying this T cell receptor (beta chain) was detected only once. The data derive from a study of blood T cell repertoires in COVID-19. Background on the study: Both acute and convalescent COVID-19 samples were obtained from the United States, Italy and Spain. From T cells, B-cell-depleted T cells, or PBMCs came the material, which was cDNA or gDNA.

The CDR3 totals 17 residues. Trimming took 4 bases from V and 6 from J; bases not matched to a gene: 13. Germline values: CDR1 SGHDN, CDR2 FVKESK. Authors' methods: Amplifying reference gene primers gave estimates of nucleated cell counts. The repertoire was sequenced with immunoSEQ multiplex PCR; TCRdb's copy has only in-frame clones and lacks some. That table supplies the V and J calls and clone size; D and trimming were determined from the DNA. The repertoire includes about 35,000 clones, more than 70% of them detected once, and 35% to 55% sits in the top ten. The V call is TRBV14, the J call TRBJ1-4, with 8 bases that match TRBD1. Specimen: peripheral blood. The TCR originated in a man aged 55 to 69 with active or convalescent COVID-19. The CDR3 region has the DNA TGTGCCAGCAGCCTCGAAACTGGGGGACAGGTCGATGAAAAACTGTTTTTT. This translates into CASSLETGGQVDEKLFF.